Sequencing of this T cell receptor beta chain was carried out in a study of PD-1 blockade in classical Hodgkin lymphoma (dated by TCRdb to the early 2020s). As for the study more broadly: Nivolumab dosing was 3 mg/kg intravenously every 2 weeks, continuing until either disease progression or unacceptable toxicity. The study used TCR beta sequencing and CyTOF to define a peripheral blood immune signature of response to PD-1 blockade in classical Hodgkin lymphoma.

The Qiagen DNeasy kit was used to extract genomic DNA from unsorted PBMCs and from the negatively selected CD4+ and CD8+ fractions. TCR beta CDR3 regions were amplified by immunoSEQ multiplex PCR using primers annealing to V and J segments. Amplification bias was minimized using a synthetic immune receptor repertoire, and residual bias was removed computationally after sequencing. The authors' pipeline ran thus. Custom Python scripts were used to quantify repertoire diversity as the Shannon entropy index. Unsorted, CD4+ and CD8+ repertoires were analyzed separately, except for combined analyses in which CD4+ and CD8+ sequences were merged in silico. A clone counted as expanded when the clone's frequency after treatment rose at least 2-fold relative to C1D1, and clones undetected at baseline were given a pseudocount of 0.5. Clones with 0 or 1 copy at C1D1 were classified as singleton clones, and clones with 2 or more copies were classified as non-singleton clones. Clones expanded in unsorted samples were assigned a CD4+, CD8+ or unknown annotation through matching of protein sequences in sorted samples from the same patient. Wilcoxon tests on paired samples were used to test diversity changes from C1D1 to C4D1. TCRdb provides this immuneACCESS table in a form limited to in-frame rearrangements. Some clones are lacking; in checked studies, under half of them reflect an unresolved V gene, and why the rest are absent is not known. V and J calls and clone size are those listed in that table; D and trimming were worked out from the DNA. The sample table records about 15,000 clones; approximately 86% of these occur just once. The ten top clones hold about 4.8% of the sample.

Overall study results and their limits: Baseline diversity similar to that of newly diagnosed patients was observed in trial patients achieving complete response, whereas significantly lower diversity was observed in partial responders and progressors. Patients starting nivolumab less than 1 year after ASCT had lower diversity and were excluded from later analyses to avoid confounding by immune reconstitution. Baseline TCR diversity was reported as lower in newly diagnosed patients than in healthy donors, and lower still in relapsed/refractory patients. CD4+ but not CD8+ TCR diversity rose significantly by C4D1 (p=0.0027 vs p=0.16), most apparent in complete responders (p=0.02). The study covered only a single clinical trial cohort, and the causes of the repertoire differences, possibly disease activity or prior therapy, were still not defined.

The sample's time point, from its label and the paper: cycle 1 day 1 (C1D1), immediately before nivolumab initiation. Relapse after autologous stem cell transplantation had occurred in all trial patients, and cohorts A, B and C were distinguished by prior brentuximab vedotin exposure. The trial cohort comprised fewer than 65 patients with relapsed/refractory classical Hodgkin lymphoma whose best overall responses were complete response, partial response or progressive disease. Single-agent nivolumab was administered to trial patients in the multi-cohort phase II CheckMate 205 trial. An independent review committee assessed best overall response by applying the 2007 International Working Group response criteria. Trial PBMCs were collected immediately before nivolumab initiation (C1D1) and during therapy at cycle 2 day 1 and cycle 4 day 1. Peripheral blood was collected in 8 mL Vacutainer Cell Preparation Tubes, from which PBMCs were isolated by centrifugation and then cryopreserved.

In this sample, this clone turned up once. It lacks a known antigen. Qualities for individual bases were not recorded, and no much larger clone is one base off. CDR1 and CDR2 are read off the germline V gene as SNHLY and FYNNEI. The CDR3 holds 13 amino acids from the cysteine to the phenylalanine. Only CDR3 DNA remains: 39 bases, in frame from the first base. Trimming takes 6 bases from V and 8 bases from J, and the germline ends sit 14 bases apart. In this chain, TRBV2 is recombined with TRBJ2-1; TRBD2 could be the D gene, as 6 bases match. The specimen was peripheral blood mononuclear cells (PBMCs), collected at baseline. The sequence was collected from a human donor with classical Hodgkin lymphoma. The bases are TGTGCCAGCAGGGACGGACTATTTTATGAGCAGTTCTTC. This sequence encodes CASRDGLFYEQFF. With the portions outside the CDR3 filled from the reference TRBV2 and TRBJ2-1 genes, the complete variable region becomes EPEVTQTPSHQVTQMGQEVILRCVPISNHLYFYWYRQILGQKVEFLVSFYNNEISEKSEIFDDQFSVERPDGSNFTLKIRSTKLEDSAMYFCASRDGLFYEQFFGPGTRLTVL.